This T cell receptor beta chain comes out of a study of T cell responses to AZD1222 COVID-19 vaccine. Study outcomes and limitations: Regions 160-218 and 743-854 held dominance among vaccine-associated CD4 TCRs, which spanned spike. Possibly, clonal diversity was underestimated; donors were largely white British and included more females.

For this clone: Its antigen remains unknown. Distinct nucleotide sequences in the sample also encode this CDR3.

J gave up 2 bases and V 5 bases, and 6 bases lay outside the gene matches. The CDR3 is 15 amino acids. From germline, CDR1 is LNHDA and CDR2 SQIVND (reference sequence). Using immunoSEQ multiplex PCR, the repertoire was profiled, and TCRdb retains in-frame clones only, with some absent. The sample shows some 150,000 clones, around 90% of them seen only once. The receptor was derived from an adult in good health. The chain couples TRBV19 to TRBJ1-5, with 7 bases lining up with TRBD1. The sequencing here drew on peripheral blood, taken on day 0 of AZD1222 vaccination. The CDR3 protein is CASSDREGGNQPQHF. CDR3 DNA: TGTGCCAGTAGTGACAGGGAGGGTGGCAATCAGCCCCAGCATTTT.